Presented here are 20 T cell receptor beta chains from one specimen sequenced in a study of T-cell memory formation after mild COVID-19. TCRdb itself ran the 5' RACE reads through MiXCR, one entry per CDR3 protein. This sample has 250,000 to 350,000 distinct CDR3 sequences, with around a sixth found just once. Material: PBMCs or a T cell subset sorted from them (not recorded which). These receptors came from a young man who had mild COVID-19 (a few samples of this study predate the infection). Cell type and time point are not known.

This clonotype was found a few times. J is TRBJ1-2 and V is TRBV6-2 or TRBV6-3; D is possibly TRBD1 (6 bases). The germline gives CDR1 MNHEY, CDR2 SVGEGT. This CDR3 is 12 amino acids long. Between the trimmed V and J ends, which lost 6 bases and 2 bases, there was a span of 7 bases. The CDR3 nucleotides are TGTGCCAGCAGAGACAGGAACTATGGCTACACCTTC. Amino acids: CASRDRNYGYTF.

This clonotype was recorded a few times. The chain joins TRBV7-2 to TRBJ2-7, with D perhaps TRBD2 (7 bases). CDR3 size: 15 residues. Trimming cost V 2 bases and J 7 bases, with 18 bases left between them. Germline CDR1 is SGHTA and CDR2 is FQGNSA. In nucleotides, the CDR3 is TGTGCCAGCAGCTTAAGGGGGGGTCTTCGTTTGGAGCAGTACTTC. As protein: CASSLRGGLRLEQYF.

The rearrangement links TRBV24-1 to TRBJ2-5; D gene ambiguous. The V end lost 2 bases, the J end lost 0 bases, and 6 bases lay between the germline ends. CDR3 length equals 14 residues. Germline CDR1 and CDR2: KGHDR and SFDVKD. The CDR3 spells CATSDWRNQETQYF. Written as DNA, the CDR3 is TGTGCCACCAGTGATTGGCGGAACCAAGAGACCCAGTACTTC.

The chain employs TRBV29-1 and TRBJ2-5, with unresolved D. Trimming took 7 bases from V and 7 from J, leaving 28 bases between them. Per the germline V gene, CDR1 is SQVTM and CDR2 is ANQGSEA. This CDR3 is built from 16 residues. CDR3 sequence (DNA): TGCAGCGCGGAGTTGGACCACGACGGACCTGCTTGGACCCAGTACTTC. It translates to CSAELDHDGPAWTQYF. The variable domain in full, with the rest retrieved from reference TRBV29-1 and TRBJ2-5, is SAVISQKPSRDICQRGTSLTIQCQVDSQVTMMFWYRQQPGQSLTLIATANQGSEATYESGFVIDKFPISRPNLTFSTLTVSNMSPEDSSIYLCSAELDHDGPAWTQYFGPGTRLLVL.

A few counts support this clonotype. The chain links TRBV12-3 or TRBV12-4 to TRBJ1-3, with D unresolved. Trimming removed 1 base at V and 0 bases at J, with 4 bases between. The CDR3 has 14 amino acids. The CDR3 spells CASSLGISGNTIYF. DNA of the CDR3: TGTGCCAGCAGTTTAGGTATCTCTGGAAACACCATATATTTT.

The rearrangement uses TRBV5-1 and TRBJ2-1; D is unclear. The CDR3 sequence is 13 residues long. CDR1 SGHRS and CDR2 YFSETQ come from the germline V gene. V shed 1 base and J shed 5 bases, with 7 bases lying between them. The CDR3 here is CASSLSTDNEQFF. The CDR3 region has the DNA TGCGCCAGCAGCTTGAGTACGGACAATGAGCAGTTCTTC.

This clonotype was picked up a small number of times. V gene TRBV3-1 combines with J gene TRBJ2-2; TRBD1 agrees at 7 bases. CDR1 is LGHDT and CDR2 is YNNKEL in the germline V gene (reference sequence). With 2 bases clipped from V and 4 bases from J, the junction kept 13 bases outside the gene matches. There are 18 residues in the CDR3. The CDR3 spells CASSQLDRAYQITGELFF. The CDR3, as DNA: TGTGCCAGCAGCCAACTCGACAGGGCTTACCAAATCACCGGGGAGCTGTTTTTT.

This chain uses TRBV11-2 with TRBJ1-2, with 9 bases lining up with TRBD1. V lost 5 bases and J lost 4; bases outside the gene matches: 8. CDR3 length: 15 residues. Germline CDR1 and CDR2: SGHAT and FQNNGV. The CDR3 protein is CASSLTGQGFYGYTF. CDR3 coding DNA: TGTGCCAGCAGCCTCACGGGACAGGGATTCTATGGCTACACCTTC.

This clonotype showed up just a few times. This chain's CDR3 is CASSYYRRNTEAFF. CDR3 nucleotide sequence: TGCGCCAGCAGCTATTACAGACGGAACACTGAAGCTTTCTTT. The chain employs TRBV5-1 and TRBJ1-1; D gene unclear. V lost 3 bases and J 1 base, leaving 10 bases between the germline ends. Germline V lookup: CDR1 SGHRS, CDR2 YFSETQ. CDR3 length: 14 residues.

This chain links TRBV20-1 with TRBJ1-1; unclear D gene. The germline V gene encodes CDR1 DFQATT and CDR2 SNEGSKA (reference sequence). The CDR3 consists of 12 residues. V was shortened by 3 bases and J by 2 bases, with 7 bases between the two germline ends. The CDR3 is CSASLDNTEAFF. CDR3 sequence (DNA): TGCAGTGCTAGTCTTGACAACACTGAAGCTTTCTTT.

This clonotype was picked up many times. V is TRBV4-1 and J is TRBJ2-3; 10 positions agree with TRBD2. With 4 bases clipped from V and 5 bases from J, the junction kept 21 bases outside the gene matches. Looked up from germline, CDR1 is MGHRA and CDR2 is YSYEKL. The CDR3 sequence is 20 residues long. Written as DNA, the CDR3 is TGCGCCAGCAGCCCAAGCGGGGGGGCAACGGGCGGGGGCCCAGGAGATACGCAGTATTTT. Protein sequence: CASSPSGGATGGGPGDTQYF.

This clonotype was detected only a few times. The chain is built from TRBV6-6 and TRBJ1-5, with TRBD1 matching 9 bases. Germline V CDR1 and CDR2: MNHNY, SVGAGI (reference sequence). The length of the CDR3 is 17 residues. Trimming took 4 bases from V and 3 from J; bases not matched to a gene: 10. The CDR3 protein is CASSSSSGTGLNQPQHF. The CDR3 DNA sequence: TGTGCCAGCAGTTCTTCATCGGGGACAGGGCTCAATCAGCCCCAGCATTTT.

This clonotype was counted ten times or more. The chain joins TRBV5-1 to TRBJ2-3; the D is unclear. There are 17 residues in the CDR3. In germline, CDR1 is SGHRS, CDR2 YFSETQ. Trimming shortened V by 1 base and J by 3 bases, and 18 bases separated the two germline ends. The CDR3 spells CASSLNIGNARTDTQYF. In nucleotides, the CDR3 is TGCGCCAGCAGCTTGAATATTGGAAACGCAAGAACAGATACGCAGTATTTT.

J is TRBJ2-1 and V is TRBV19; 12 nucleotides line up with TRBD2. This CDR3 is built from 13 residues. Trimming cost V 6 bases and J 10 bases; bases outside gene matches: 4. Germline CDR1 reads LNHDA; CDR2 reads SQIVND (reference sequence). The CDR3 DNA follows: TGTGCCAGTAGGACTAGCGGGGGCTTCGAGCAGTTCTTC. It encodes CASRTSGGFEQFF.

This rearrangement joins TRBV21-1 to TRBJ1-1; the D segment call TRBD1 is taken from the table without a DNA check. TRBV21-1 is a listed pseudogene. The CDR3 has 13 amino acids. The CDR3 loop is CASTYIGGTEAFF. CDR3 coding DNA: TGTGCCAGCACTTATATAGGGGGCACTGAAGCTTTCTTT.

As DNA, the CDR3 is TGTGCCAGCAGTGGCGCGGGACTAGCTACGGAGACCCAGTACTTC. Translated, it gives CASSGAGLATETQYF. This chain joins TRBV6-5 and TRBJ2-5; TRBD2 matches 9 bases. V shed 5 bases and J 5 bases; nucleotides not matched to a gene: 9. Germline-derived CDR1 and CDR2 are MNHEY and SVGAGI. The CDR3 runs 15 residues.

This clonotype was detected only a few times. J is TRBJ2-3 and V is TRBV27; 9 nucleotides match TRBD2. Germline assignment: CDR1 MNHEY and CDR2 SMNVEV (reference sequence). The CDR3 runs 17 residues. The J segment lost 2 bases and the V segment lost 1 base, leaving 7 bases of the junction unmatched. CDR3 protein: CASSLFSTSGYTDTQYF. The CDR3 DNA is TGTGCCAGCAGTTTATTTTCTACTAGCGGGTACACAGATACGCAGTATTTT.

A note on this clonotype: A much larger clone differs from this one at a single base, so this may be a read error. This rearrangement joins TRBV5-1 to TRBJ2-7; no clear D. Germline V gives CDR1 SGHRS, CDR2 YFSETQ. Trimming left V 6 bases short and J 0 bases short, with 13 bases between. CDR3 length equals 14 residues. The CDR3 loop is CASIWTVDSYEQYF. CDR3 DNA: TGCGCCAGCATCTGGACGGTCGACTCCTACGAGCAGTACTTC.

In this sample, this clonotype turned up many times. V gene TRBV29-1 combines with J gene TRBJ1-1; 7 bases align to TRBD1. The V gene end was trimmed by 7 bases and the J gene end by 3 bases; junction bases not matched to a gene: 11. The CDR3 runs to 14 residues. Germline CDR1 reads SQVTM; CDR2 reads ANQGSEA. The CDR3 DNA sequence: TGCAGCGCTCGTAGGGGGCTAGCGTACACTGAAGCTTTCTTT. Translated, it gives CSARRGLAYTEAFF.

The table lists this clonotype with many counts. The V and J genes are TRBV20-1 and TRBJ2-7, with 7 bases identical to TRBD1. This CDR3 has 14 residues. Germline CDR1 is DFQATT and CDR2 is SNEGSKA (reference sequence). Trimming at V came to 1 base and at J to 2 bases, leaving 5 bases not matched to a gene. CDR3 protein: CSARVPTGAYEQYV. CDR3 DNA sequence: TGCAGTGCTAGAGTTCCAACAGGGGCCTACGAGCAGTACGTC.